This T cell receptor (beta chain) comes out of a study of immune cell composition in non-small cell lung cancer. Study findings and constraints: Smoking pack-years did not significantly correlate with tumour TCR-beta clonality. Squamous carcinomas (about 75%) more often had tumour-associated clones >0.5% than adenocarcinomas (around 33%). It was not proven that tumour-reactive clones equal dominant tumour-associated clones.

Points on this clone: Its antigen is undetermined.

The length of the CDR3 is 14 residues. Germline V gene lookup returns CDR1 LGHNA and CDR2 YSLEER. The trim removed 0 bases at V and 7 bases at J, leaving 1 base unmatched. This table comes from immunoSEQ multiplex PCR, and its TCRdb copy is limited to in-frame clones, with some not included. The top ten hold around 12% of the sample, which has around 3,000 clones, roughly 70% seen once. The rearrangement joins TRBV4-3 to TRBJ2-2, with TRBD2 matching 8 bases. The source material was lung tumor tissue. This receptor was taken from a human donor with non-small cell lung cancer. CDR3 nucleotides: TGCGCCAGCAGCCAAGATGGGACTAGCGGGGAGCTGTTTTTT. Translated: CASSQDGTSGELFF.